Here is one T cell receptor (beta chain) with its context. The sample belongs to a study of T cells in localized non-small cell lung cancer. Method: immunoSEQ multiplex PCR; TCRdb's copy keeps in-frame clones and lacks some. The sample has 40,000 to 60,000 clones; around 81% are singletons. This TCR was sampled from a man aged 40-75 years with stage III lung adenocarcinoma. Sequenced here: peripheral blood mononuclear cells, sampled before any cancer treatment.

The CDR3 bases are TGTGCCAGCAGTGACGGGGGATATCAGCCCCAGCATTTT. Protein product: CASSDGGYQPQHF. V gene TRBV2 combines with J gene TRBJ1-5; D perhaps matches TRBD1 (5 bases). The V gene's germline CDR1 is SNHLY and CDR2 FYNNEI. CDR3 size: 13 residues. The ends were cut back, 3 bases at V and 5 bases at J, with 8 bases in the middle.